This record looks at one TCR beta chain sequence and its context. These data belong to a study of blood T cell repertoires in COVID-19. Study background: Acute-phase and convalescent COVID-19 samples originated in the United States, Italy and Spain. Sample material is recorded as cDNA or gDNA derived from T cells, B-cell-depleted T cells, or PBMCs.

Original data processing: Counts of nucleated cells, estimated from reference gene primer amplification, were obtained. TCRdb's copy holds only in-frame clones and misses some; the assay was immunoSEQ multiplex PCR. Clone size and the V and J calls come from that table; the DNA yielded D and trimming. The table records about 74,000 clones, 80% to 90% of them present only once. V lost 7 bases and J lost 0, with 16 bases in between. Per germline, CDR1 MDHEN and CDR2 SYDVKM. The CDR3 is made up of 16 amino acids. V and J are TRBV28 and TRBJ1-5; D is perhaps TRBD1 (6 bases). The TCR originated in a woman aged 80 or older with active or convalescent COVID-19. The sample comprised peripheral blood. CDR3 nucleotide sequence: TGTGCCAGCACCCAAACAGGGATTTATAGCAATCAGCCCCAGCATTTT. Protein: CASTQTGIYSNQPQHF.